A selection of T cell receptor beta chains follows, all from one sample in a study of blood T cell repertoires in COVID-19. The table came from immunoSEQ multiplex PCR; TCRdb's copy has only in-frame clones and leaves some out. The sample has 90,000 to 120,000 clones, approximately 82% seen once. The sequenced material came from peripheral blood. The receptor source for this set is a woman in her 70s with acute or convalescent COVID-19. Both conserved end residues are part of each CDR3. The D gene is left open where the match is weak. Expanded clones get a size class; other rows say once, few or many, or leave the size out.

j_gene: TRBJ1-4; abundance: -; d_gene: TRBD1; v_gene: TRBV28; CDR3nt: TGTGCCAGCAGTTTAGAGGGGGCAGGGACTGAAAAACTGTTTTTT; CDR3aa: CASSLEGAGTEKLFF
j_gene: TRBJ1-2; abundance: -; d_gene: -; v_gene: TRBV6-6; CDR3nt: TGTGCCAGCAGTTACGGGGCGGCTAGATATGGCTACACCTTC; CDR3aa: CASSYGAARYGYTF
j_gene: TRBJ1-1; abundance: -; d_gene: -; v_gene: TRBV5-6; CDR3nt: TGTGCCAGCAGCCCCCCCACCAGGCTGAACACTGAAGCTTTCTTT; CDR3aa: CASSPPTRLNTEAFF
j_gene: TRBJ1-1; abundance: -; d_gene: TRBD1; v_gene: TRBV2; CDR3nt: TGTGCCAGCAGTGACGACAGGGGGTGGAACACTGAAGCTTTCTTT; CDR3aa: CASSDDRGWNTEAFF
j_gene: TRBJ2-5; abundance: -; d_gene: -; v_gene: TRBV30; CDR3nt: TGTGCCTGGACAGGGAAAGAGACCCAGTACTTC; CDR3aa: CAWTGKETQYF
j_gene: TRBJ1-1; abundance: few; d_gene: TRBD1; v_gene: TRBV28; CDR3nt: TGTGCCAGCAACCTCCTACAGGGGGCCGCTGAAGCTTTCTTT; CDR3aa: CASNLLQGAAEAFF
j_gene: TRBJ1-2; abundance: once; d_gene: TRBD1; v_gene: TRBV20-1; CDR3nt: TGCAGTACCTGGGACAGCCGTGGCTACACCTTC; CDR3aa: CSTWDSRGYTF
j_gene: TRBJ2-6; abundance: once; d_gene: -; v_gene: TRBV28; CDR3nt: TGTGCCAGCAGTTTATTCTGGGAGATCTCTGGGGCCAACGTCCTGACTTTC; CDR3aa: CASSLFWEISGANVLTF
j_gene: TRBJ2-1; abundance: -; d_gene: -; v_gene: TRBV6-5; CDR3nt: TGTGCCAGCAGTTACTCCGGCGGGGGCCTGTACAATGAGCAGTTCTTC; CDR3aa: CASSYSGGGLYNEQFF
j_gene: TRBJ1-3; abundance: -; d_gene: -; v_gene: TRBV7-9; CDR3nt: TGTGCCAGCAGCTCCCTCGGAAACACCATATATTTT; CDR3aa: CASSSLGNTIYF
j_gene: TRBJ2-1; abundance: -; d_gene: TRBD1; v_gene: TRBV27; CDR3nt: TGTGCCAGCAGTTTCTTGACCGGGACAGGGTCCTACAATGAGCAGTTCTTC; CDR3aa: CASSFLTGTGSYNEQFF
j_gene: TRBJ2-3; abundance: -; d_gene: TRBD2; v_gene: TRBV5-1; CDR3nt: TGCGCCAGCGGGAGGGGTGGCACAGATACGCAGTATTTT; CDR3aa: CASGRGGTDTQYF
j_gene: TRBJ2-5; abundance: -; d_gene: -; v_gene: TRBV27; CDR3nt: TGTGCCAGCAGTCCTGGAGGCAGACCAATTATAGAGACCCAGTACTTC; CDR3aa: CASSPGGRPIIETQYF
j_gene: TRBJ2-5; abundance: -; d_gene: TRBD2; v_gene: TRBV3-1/TRBV3-2; CDR3nt: TGTGCCAGCAGCCAAGCGTCCGGGAGGCCCGGAGAGACCCAGTACTTC; CDR3aa: CASSQASGRPGETQYF
j_gene: TRBJ1-3; abundance: once; d_gene: -; v_gene: TRBV3-1/TRBV3-2; CDR3nt: TGTGCCAGCAGTCGTATCAGGCCCTCTGGAAACACCATATATTTT; CDR3aa: CASSRIRPSGNTIYF
j_gene: TRBJ2-1; abundance: -; d_gene: -; v_gene: TRBV28; CDR3nt: TGTGCCAGTGTAGGGGATGAGCAGTTCTTC; CDR3aa: CASVGDEQFF
j_gene: TRBJ1-1; abundance: -; d_gene: -; v_gene: TRBV4-3; CDR3nt: TGCGCCAGCAGCCACCAGGGTCTGAGGACTGAAGCTTTCTTT; CDR3aa: CASSHQGLRTEAFF
j_gene: TRBJ1-5; abundance: -; d_gene: -; v_gene: TRBV6-2/TRBV6-3; CDR3nt: TGTGCCAGCAGCCCGGACAGCTCTCAGCCCCAGCATTTT; CDR3aa: CASSPDSSQPQHF
j_gene: TRBJ2-1; abundance: -; d_gene: -; v_gene: TRBV5-1; CDR3nt: TGCGCCAGCAGCCCGCGGTTAAGCTCCTACAATGAGCAGTTCTTC; CDR3aa: CASSPRLSSYNEQFF
j_gene: TRBJ2-5; abundance: -; d_gene: TRBD2; v_gene: TRBV30; CDR3nt: TGTGCCTGGAGCATAAAGTTCGCGGGAGGGCCGAAAGAGACCCAGTACTTC; CDR3aa: CAWSIKFAGGPKETQYF
j_gene: TRBJ2-1; abundance: -; d_gene: TRBD2; v_gene: TRBV5-4; CDR3nt: TGTGCCAGCAGCTTGGGACTAGCGGCCTCCTACAATGAGCAGTTCTTC; CDR3aa: CASSLGLAASYNEQFF
j_gene: TRBJ1-2; abundance: few; d_gene: TRBD1; v_gene: TRBV6-5; CDR3nt: TGTGCCAGCAGTTACTCACGGACAGGGGGGAGCTATGGCTACACCTTC; CDR3aa: CASSYSRTGGSYGYTF
j_gene: TRBJ2-7; abundance: -; d_gene: TRBD1; v_gene: TRBV3-1/TRBV3-2; CDR3nt: TGTGCCAGCAGACCAACGGGACAGGGGACCTACGAGCAGTACTTC; CDR3aa: CASRPTGQGTYEQYF
j_gene: TRBJ2-5; abundance: once; d_gene: -; v_gene: TRBV24-1; CDR3nt: TGTGCCACCAGTCACCAGGGAGAGACCCAGTACTTC; CDR3aa: CATSHQGETQYF
j_gene: TRBJ1-2; abundance: -; d_gene: -; v_gene: TRBV27; CDR3nt: TGTGCCAGCAGCCGACTCTCGGCCCCGGGGGATGGCTACACCTTC; CDR3aa: CASSRLSAPGDGYTF
j_gene: TRBJ2-2; abundance: -; d_gene: -; v_gene: TRBV7-2; CDR3nt: TGTGCCAGCAGCTTAGCCGGGGTAGGGAAGACCGGGGAGCTGTTTTTT; CDR3aa: CASSLAGVGKTGELFF
j_gene: TRBJ1-5; abundance: once; d_gene: -; v_gene: TRBV7-9; CDR3nt: TGTGCCAGCAGCTTCCGGGATCAGCCCCAGCATTTT; CDR3aa: CASSFRDQPQHF
j_gene: TRBJ1-5; abundance: -; d_gene: -; v_gene: TRBV7-2; CDR3nt: TGTGCCAGCAGCTTAGCAGACGGGAATCAGCCCCAGCATTTT; CDR3aa: CASSLADGNQPQHF
j_gene: TRBJ2-1; abundance: -; d_gene: -; v_gene: TRBV7-2; CDR3nt: TGTGCCAGCAGTTTTTTCCCCTCACCGGACAATGAGCAGTTCTTC; CDR3aa: CASSFFPSPDNEQFF
j_gene: TRBJ1-5; abundance: -; d_gene: -; v_gene: TRBV28; CDR3nt: TGTGCCAGCAGTTTATTTTCCAGTAGCAATCAGCCCCAGCATTTT; CDR3aa: CASSLFSSSNQPQHF
j_gene: TRBJ1-4; abundance: -; d_gene: TRBD1; v_gene: TRBV3-1/TRBV3-2; CDR3nt: TGTGCCAGCAGCCAAGAGCTTTCAGGGGGTTCCCGTGCAACTAATGAAAAACTGTTTTTT; CDR3aa: CASSQELSGGSRATNEKLFF
j_gene: TRBJ1-1; abundance: -; d_gene: -; v_gene: TRBV11-3; CDR3nt: TGTGCCAGCAGCTTAGGGCCGGGTCAGAACACTGAAGCTTTCTTT; CDR3aa: CASSLGPGQNTEAFF
j_gene: TRBJ2-3; abundance: -; d_gene: TRBD2; v_gene: TRBV9; CDR3nt: TGTGCCAGCAGCGTAAAGCCCGGACTAGCGGGAGTCACAGATACGCAGTATTTT; CDR3aa: CASSVKPGLAGVTDTQYF
j_gene: TRBJ2-3; abundance: -; d_gene: -; v_gene: TRBV5-1; CDR3nt: TGCGCCAGCAGCTCGACACCTAGCACAGATACGCAGTATTTT; CDR3aa: CASSSTPSTDTQYF
j_gene: TRBJ2-1; abundance: once; d_gene: -; v_gene: TRBV2; CDR3nt: TGTGCCAGCAGTGAAGGACTAGTAATGAATGAGCAGTTCTTC; CDR3aa: CASSEGLVMNEQFF
j_gene: TRBJ2-7; abundance: few; d_gene: TRBD1; v_gene: TRBV7-8; CDR3nt: TGTGCCAGCAGCTTAACTCCGTGGGGGACAGCCTACGAGCAGTACTTC; CDR3aa: CASSLTPWGTAYEQYF
j_gene: TRBJ1-4; abundance: -; d_gene: -; v_gene: TRBV9; CDR3nt: TGTGCCAGCTCGGGGGGCAGGAATGAAAAACTGTTTTTT; CDR3aa: CASSGGRNEKLFF
j_gene: TRBJ2-7; abundance: -; d_gene: -; v_gene: TRBV18; CDR3nt: TGTGCCAGCTCAGCATCTAGGAGCTCCTACGAGCAGTACTTC; CDR3aa: CASSASRSSYEQYF
j_gene: TRBJ1-5; abundance: -; d_gene: -; v_gene: TRBV20-1; CDR3nt: TGCAGTGCTAGTGACTCAGCCAGGGTCAATCAGCCCCAGCATTTT; CDR3aa: CSASDSARVNQPQHF
j_gene: TRBJ2-7; abundance: -; d_gene: TRBD1; v_gene: TRBV28; CDR3nt: TGTGCCAGCAGTCTCTCGGGACAGGGGAGGACCTACGAGCAGTACTTC; CDR3aa: CASSLSGQGRTYEQYF
j_gene: TRBJ1-6; abundance: -; d_gene: -; v_gene: TRBV7-9; CDR3nt: TGTGCCAGCAGCTTAGCGGGAGGGAGGACCTATAATTCACCCCTCCACTTT; CDR3aa: CASSLAGGRTYNSPLHF
j_gene: TRBJ2-5; abundance: once; d_gene: TRBD2; v_gene: TRBV7-9; CDR3nt: TGTGCCAGCAGCTCCCTAGCGGGGGGGCGGGAGACCCAGTACTTC; CDR3aa: CASSSLAGGRETQYF
j_gene: TRBJ2-1; abundance: -; d_gene: -; v_gene: TRBV4-2; CDR3nt: TGTGCCAGCAGCCAAACTCCCGGGGGTACCACCTACAATGAGCAGTTCTTC; CDR3aa: CASSQTPGGTTYNEQFF
j_gene: TRBJ2-2; abundance: -; d_gene: TRBD2; v_gene: TRBV9; CDR3nt: TGTGCCAGCAGCGTAGGCCTAGCGGGAGGTCGGAACACCGGGGAGCTGTTTTTT; CDR3aa: CASSVGLAGGRNTGELFF
j_gene: TRBJ1-3; abundance: -; d_gene: -; v_gene: TRBV28; CDR3nt: TGTGCCAGCAGTCCCACCAGGGGAATTGGAAACACCATATATTTT; CDR3aa: CASSPTRGIGNTIYF
j_gene: TRBJ1-2; abundance: once; d_gene: TRBD1; v_gene: TRBV10-3; CDR3nt: TGTGCCACCCGACAGGGAGATCAGGGCTACACCTTC; CDR3aa: CATRQGDQGYTF
j_gene: TRBJ1-1; abundance: -; d_gene: -; v_gene: TRBV7-2; CDR3nt: TGTGCCAGCAGCTTAGCAGCGAACACTGAAGCTTTCTTT; CDR3aa: CASSLAANTEAFF
j_gene: TRBJ2-2; abundance: -; d_gene: -; v_gene: TRBV3-1/TRBV3-2; CDR3nt: TGTGCCAGCAGCTCGAGCGGAGGGGCCGGGGAGCTGTTTTTT; CDR3aa: CASSSSGGAGELFF
j_gene: TRBJ2-2; abundance: -; d_gene: -; v_gene: TRBV7-7; CDR3nt: TGTGCTAGCAGCCGAGACTTAAACACCGGGGAGCTGTTTTTT; CDR3aa: CASSRDLNTGELFF
j_gene: TRBJ1-1; abundance: -; d_gene: TRBD1; v_gene: TRBV12-3/TRBV12-4; CDR3nt: TGTGCCAGCAGTTCTCCTCCGGGACAGGAAGCTTTCTTT; CDR3aa: CASSSPPGQEAFF